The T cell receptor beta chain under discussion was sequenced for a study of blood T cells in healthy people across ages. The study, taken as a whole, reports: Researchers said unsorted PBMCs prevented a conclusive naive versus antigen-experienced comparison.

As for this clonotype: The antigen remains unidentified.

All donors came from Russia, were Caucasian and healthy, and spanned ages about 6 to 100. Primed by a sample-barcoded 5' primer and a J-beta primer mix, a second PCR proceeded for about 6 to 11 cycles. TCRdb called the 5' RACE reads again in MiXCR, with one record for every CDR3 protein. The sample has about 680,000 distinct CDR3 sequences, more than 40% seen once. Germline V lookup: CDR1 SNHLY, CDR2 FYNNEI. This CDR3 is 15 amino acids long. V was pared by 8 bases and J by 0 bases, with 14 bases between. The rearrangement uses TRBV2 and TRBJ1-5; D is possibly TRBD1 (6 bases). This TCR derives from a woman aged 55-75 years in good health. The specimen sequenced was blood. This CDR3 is CASQMGANSNQPQHF. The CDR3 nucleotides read TGTGCCAGCCAAATGGGGGCAAATAGCAATCAGCCCCAGCATTTT.